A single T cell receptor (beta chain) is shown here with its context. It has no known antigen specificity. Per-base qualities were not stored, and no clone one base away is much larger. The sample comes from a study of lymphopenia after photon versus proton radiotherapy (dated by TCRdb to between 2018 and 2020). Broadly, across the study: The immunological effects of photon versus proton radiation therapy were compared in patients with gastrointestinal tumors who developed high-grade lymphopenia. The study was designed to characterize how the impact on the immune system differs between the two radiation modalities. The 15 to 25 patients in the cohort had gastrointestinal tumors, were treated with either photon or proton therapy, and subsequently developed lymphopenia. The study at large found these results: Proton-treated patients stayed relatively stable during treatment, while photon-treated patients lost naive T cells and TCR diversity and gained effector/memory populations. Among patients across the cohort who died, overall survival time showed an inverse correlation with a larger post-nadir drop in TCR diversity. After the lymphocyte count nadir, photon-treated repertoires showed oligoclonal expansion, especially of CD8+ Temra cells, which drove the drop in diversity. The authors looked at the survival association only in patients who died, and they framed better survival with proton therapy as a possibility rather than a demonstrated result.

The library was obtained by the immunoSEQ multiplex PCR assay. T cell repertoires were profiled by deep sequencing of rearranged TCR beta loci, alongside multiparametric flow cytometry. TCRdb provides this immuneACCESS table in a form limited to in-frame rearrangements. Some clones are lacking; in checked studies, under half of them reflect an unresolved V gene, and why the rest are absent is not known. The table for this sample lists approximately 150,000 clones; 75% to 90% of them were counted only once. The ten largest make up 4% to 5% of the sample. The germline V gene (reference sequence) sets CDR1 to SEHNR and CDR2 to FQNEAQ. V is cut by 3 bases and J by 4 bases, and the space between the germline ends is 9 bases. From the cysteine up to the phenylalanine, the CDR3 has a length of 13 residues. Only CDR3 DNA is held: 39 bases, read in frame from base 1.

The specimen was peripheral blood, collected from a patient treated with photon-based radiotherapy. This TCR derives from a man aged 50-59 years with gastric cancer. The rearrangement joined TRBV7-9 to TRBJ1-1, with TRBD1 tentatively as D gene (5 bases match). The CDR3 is CASSLGEGTEAFF. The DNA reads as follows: TGTGCCAGCAGCTTGGGGGAAGGCACTGAAGCTTTCTTT.